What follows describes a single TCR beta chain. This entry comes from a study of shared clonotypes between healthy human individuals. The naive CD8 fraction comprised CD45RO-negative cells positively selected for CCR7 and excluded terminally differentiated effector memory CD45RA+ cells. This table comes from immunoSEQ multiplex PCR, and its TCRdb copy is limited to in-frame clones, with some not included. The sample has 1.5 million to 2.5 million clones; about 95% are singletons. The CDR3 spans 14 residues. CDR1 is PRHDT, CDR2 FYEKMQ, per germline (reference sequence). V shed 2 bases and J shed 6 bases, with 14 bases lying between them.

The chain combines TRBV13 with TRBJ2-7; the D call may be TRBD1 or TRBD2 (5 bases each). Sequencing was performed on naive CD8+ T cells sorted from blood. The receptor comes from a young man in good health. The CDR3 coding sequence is TGTGCCAGCAGCTTAAGGGATCGGGGACCCGAGCAGTACTTC. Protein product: CASSLRDRGPEQYF. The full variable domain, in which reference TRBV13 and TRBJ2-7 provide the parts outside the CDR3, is AAGVIQSPRHLIKEKRETATLKCYPIPRHDTVYWYQQGPGQDPQFLISFYEKMQSDKGSIPDRFSAQQFSDYHSELNMSSLELGDSALYFCASSLRDRGPEQYFGPGTRLTVT.